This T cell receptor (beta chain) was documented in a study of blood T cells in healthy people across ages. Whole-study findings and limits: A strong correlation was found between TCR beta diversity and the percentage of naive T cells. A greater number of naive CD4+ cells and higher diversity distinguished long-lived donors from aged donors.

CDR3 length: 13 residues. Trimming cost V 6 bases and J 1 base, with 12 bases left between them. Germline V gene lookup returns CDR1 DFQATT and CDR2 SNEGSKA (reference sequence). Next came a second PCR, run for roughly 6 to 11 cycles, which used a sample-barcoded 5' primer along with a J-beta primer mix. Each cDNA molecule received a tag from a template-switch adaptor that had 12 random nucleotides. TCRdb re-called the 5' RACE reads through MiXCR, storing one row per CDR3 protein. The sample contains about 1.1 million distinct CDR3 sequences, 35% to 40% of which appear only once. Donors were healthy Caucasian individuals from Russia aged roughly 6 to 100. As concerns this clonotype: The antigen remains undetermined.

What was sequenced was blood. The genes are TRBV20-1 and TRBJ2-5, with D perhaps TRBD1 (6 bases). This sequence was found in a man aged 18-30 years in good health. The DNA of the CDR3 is TGCAGTGCCCGCCGGGACATCCAAGAGACCCAGTACTTC. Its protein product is CSARRDIQETQYF.